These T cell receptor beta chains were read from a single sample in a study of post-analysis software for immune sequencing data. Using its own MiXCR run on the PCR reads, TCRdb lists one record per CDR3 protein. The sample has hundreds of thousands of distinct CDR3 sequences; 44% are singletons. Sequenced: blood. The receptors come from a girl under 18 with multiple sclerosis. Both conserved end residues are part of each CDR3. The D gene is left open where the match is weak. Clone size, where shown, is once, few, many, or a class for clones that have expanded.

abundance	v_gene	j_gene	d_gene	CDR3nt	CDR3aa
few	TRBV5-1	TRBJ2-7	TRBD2	TGCGCCAGCAGCTGGGGGACTAGCGGAGGCTACGAGCAGTACTTC	CASSWGTSGGYEQYF
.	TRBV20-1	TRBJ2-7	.	TGCAGTGCTAGAGATTGGGCGGGTGATTCCTACGAGCAGTACTTC	CSARDWAGDSYEQYF
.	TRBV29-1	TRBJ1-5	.	TGCAGCGTCCTGCGACAGGACGGCAATCAGCCCCAGCATTTT	CSVLRQDGNQPQHF
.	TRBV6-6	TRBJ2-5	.	TGTGCCAGCAGTTCCAGGAACCACCAAGAGACCCAGTACTTC	CASSSRNHQETQYF
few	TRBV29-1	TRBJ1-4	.	TGCAGCGTTGGACAGGCCTATTCAACTAATGAAAAACTGTTTTTT	CSVGQAYSTNEKLFF
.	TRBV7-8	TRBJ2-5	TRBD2	TGTGCCAGCAGCTTAGGACTAGCGGGGGCCACTGGGGAGACCCAGTACTTC	CASSLGLAGATGETQYF
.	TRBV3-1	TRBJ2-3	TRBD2	TGTGCCAGCAGCCAAGCGGCAGCGGGAGGATCAGATACGCAGTATTTT	CASSQAAAGGSDTQYF
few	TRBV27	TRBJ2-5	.	TGTGCCAGCAGTTGGTCTATACAAGAGACCCAGTACTTC	CASSWSIQETQYF
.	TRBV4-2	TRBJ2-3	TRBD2	TGTGCCAGCAGCCAAGAAGTTTTAGCGGGCCTCCGAACCACAGATACGCAGTATTTT	CASSQEVLAGLRTTDTQYF
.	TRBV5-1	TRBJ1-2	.	TGCGCCAGCAGTGGGTACCCAGATGATAACTATGGCTACACCTTC	CASSGYPDDNYGYTF
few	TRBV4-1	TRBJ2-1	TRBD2	TGCGCCAGCAGCCAACGCCCACTAGCGGGAGGGTTTAGCGATGAGCAGTTCTTC	CASSQRPLAGGFSDEQFF
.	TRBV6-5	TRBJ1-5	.	TGTGCCAGCAGTTCCGGGACCCTTAGCAATCAGCCCCAGCATTTT	CASSSGTLSNQPQHF
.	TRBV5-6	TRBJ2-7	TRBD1	TGTGCCAGCAGCTTGGGACAGGGGAGTTTTTCCGAGCAGTACTTC	CASSLGQGSFSEQYF
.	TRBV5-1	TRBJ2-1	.	TGCGCCAGCAGCCTTATGGCGGACAATGAGCAGTTCTTC	CASSLMADNEQFF
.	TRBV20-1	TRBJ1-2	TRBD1	TGCAGTGCTCTGACAGGGGGATCCTATGGCTACACCTTC	CSALTGGSYGYTF
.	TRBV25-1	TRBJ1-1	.	TGTGCCAGCAGTGAATGGGCAGGGACTGAAGCTTTCTTT	CASSEWAGTEAFF
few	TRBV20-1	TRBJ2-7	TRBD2	TGCAGTGCTAGCGCCGGGACTAGCGGGAGGGCTTACGAGCAGTACTTC	CSASAGTSGRAYEQYF
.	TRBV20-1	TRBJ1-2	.	TGCAGTGCTAGGGACTTCAACTATGGCTACACCTTC	CSARDFNYGYTF
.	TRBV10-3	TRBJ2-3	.	TGTGCCATCAGTCTGGACAGCCGCACAGATACGCAGTATTTT	CAISLDSRTDTQYF
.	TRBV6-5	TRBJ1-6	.	TGTGCCAGCAGCCCACGAGAGAATTCACTCCTCCACTTT	CASSPRENSLLHF
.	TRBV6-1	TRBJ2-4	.	TGTGCCAGCAGTGAAGCTAAAGCAGGGATGAACATTCAGTACTTC	CASSEAKAGMNIQYF
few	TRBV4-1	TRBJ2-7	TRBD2	TGCGCCAGCAGCCAAGATCGAACTAGCGGGTGGGGCAAGGTCTACGAGCAGTACTTC	CASSQDRTSGWGKVYEQYF
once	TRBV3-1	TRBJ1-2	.	TGTGCCAGCACCCAGAGGAGGGTTGGAGGCTACACCTTC	CASTQRRVGGYTF
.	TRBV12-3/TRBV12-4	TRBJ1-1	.	TGTGCCAGCAGTCACCGGGACACCGGAACAGCTGAAGCTTTCTTT	CASSHRDTGTAEAFF
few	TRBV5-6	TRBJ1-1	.	TGTGCCAGCAGCCGGGGGTTGGCTGATGAAGCTTTCTTT	CASSRGLADEAFF
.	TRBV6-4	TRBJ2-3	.	TGTGCCAGCAGTGAAAGAACAGGGAGCACAGATACGCAGTATTTT	CASSERTGSTDTQYF
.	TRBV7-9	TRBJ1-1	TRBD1	TGTGCCAGCAGCGCCCCGGGACAGGAGGACCTGACTGCTTTCTTT	CASSAPGQEDLTAFF
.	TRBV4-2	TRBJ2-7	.	TGTGCCAGCAGCCAAGTTGGGGGCGGCAGCTCCTACGAGCAGTACTTC	CASSQVGGGSSYEQYF
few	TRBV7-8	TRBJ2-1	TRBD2	TGTGCCAGCAGCCTTACTAGCGGGAGTGATGAGCAGTTCTTC	CASSLTSGSDEQFF
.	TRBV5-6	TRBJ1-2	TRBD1	TGTGCCAGCAGACACTCCCGGGACAGGGGGAAAGGCTACACCTTC	CASRHSRDRGKGYTF
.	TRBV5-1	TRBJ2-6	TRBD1	TGCGCCAGCAGCGCAGGACAGGGAAGATACTCTGGGGCCAACGTCCTGACTTTC	CASSAGQGRYSGANVLTF
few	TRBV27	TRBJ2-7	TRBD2	TGTGCCAGCAGCCTTGGGGGGGGACTAGCGGTCACCTACGAGCAGTACTTC	CASSLGGGLAVTYEQYF
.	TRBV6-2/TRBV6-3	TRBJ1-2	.	TGTGCCAGCAGGAGACAGAGCAGCTATGGCTACACCTTC	CASRRQSSYGYTF
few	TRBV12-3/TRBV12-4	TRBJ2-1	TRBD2	TGTGCCAGCAGTTTATCCCGGCTAGCGGGATTTTCCTACAATGAGCAGTTCTTC	CASSLSRLAGFSYNEQFF
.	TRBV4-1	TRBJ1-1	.	TGCGCCAGCAGCCAAGATAGGATCGGGGAAGCTTTCTTT	CASSQDRIGEAFF
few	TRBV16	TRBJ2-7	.	TGTGCCAGCAGCCAATCGAATGGTTACGCCTACGAGCAGTACTTC	CASSQSNGYAYEQYF
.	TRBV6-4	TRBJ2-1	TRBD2	TGTGCCAGCAGTGCTAGCGGGGGAGAATACAATGAGCAGTTCTTC	CASSASGGEYNEQFF
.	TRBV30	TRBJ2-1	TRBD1	TGTGCCTCTAGGACAGGGAATAATGAGCAGTTCTTC	CASRTGNNEQFF
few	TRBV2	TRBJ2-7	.	TGTGCCAGCTGTGGGGGCAGGGAGAAAGACGAGCAGTACTTC	CASCGGREKDEQYF
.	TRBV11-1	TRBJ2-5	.	TGTGCCAGCAGTTCTAGGGCCCCTCAAGAGACCCAGTACTTC	CASSSRAPQETQYF
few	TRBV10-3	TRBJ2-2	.	TGTGCCATCAGTCGACTAGACAACGGGGAGCTGTTTTTT	CAISRLDNGELFF
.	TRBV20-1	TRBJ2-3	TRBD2	TGCAGTGCTAGAAAGGGACTAGCGGCTAGCACAGATACGCAGTATTTT	CSARKGLAASTDTQYF
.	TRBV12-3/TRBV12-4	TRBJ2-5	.	TGTGCCAGCAGTGAAATCTTAGCGTCCAGAGGGACCCAGTACTTC	CASSEILASRGTQYF
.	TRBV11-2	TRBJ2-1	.	TGTGCCAGCAGACGAATCCTAGACAGATCCGGGACTCAAGCCGACAATGAGCAGTTCTTC	CASRRILDRSGTQADNEQFF
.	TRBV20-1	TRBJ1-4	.	TGCAGTGCTAGAGATGGAGGTGGGGCGGGTGAAAAACTGTTTTTT	CSARDGGGAGEKLFF
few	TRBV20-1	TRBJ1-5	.	TGCAGTGCTAGAGGCGATTTTACAGAACTCGAAAGCAATCAGCCCCAGCATTTT	CSARGDFTELESNQPQHF
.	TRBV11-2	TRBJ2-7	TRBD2	TGTGCCAGCAGCATCGGGACTAGCGGGCTTTACGAGCAGTACTTC	CASSIGTSGLYEQYF
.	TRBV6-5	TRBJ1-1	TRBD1	TGTGCCAGCAGCCCAGGGGGCCGGAACACCGAAGCTTTCTTT	CASSPGGRNTEAFF
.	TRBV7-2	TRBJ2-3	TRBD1	TGTGCCAGCAGCTTACAGAAACAGGGGGATACGCAGTATTTT	CASSLQKQGDTQYF
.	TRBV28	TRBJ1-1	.	TGTGCCAGCAGAAGTTCCGTCCTTGGGACTGAAGCTTTCTTT	CASRSSVLGTEAFF
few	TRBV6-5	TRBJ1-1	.	TGTGCCAGCAGTTACCGGGGGATGAACACTGAAGCTTTCTTT	CASSYRGMNTEAFF
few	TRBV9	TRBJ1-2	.	TGTGCCAGCAGCGTCGGGGACACCTATGGCTACACCTTC	CASSVGDTYGYTF
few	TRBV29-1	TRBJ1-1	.	TGCAGCGTTGAGGGACGGTTGATGAACACTGAAGCTTTCTTT	CSVEGRLMNTEAFF
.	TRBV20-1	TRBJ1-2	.	TGCAGTGTATGGGGCGCCGGTGGCTACACCTTC	CSVWGAGGYTF